This passage covers 24 T cell receptor beta chains from one sample sequenced in a study of cytomegalovirus exposure and HLA in healthy donors. In the PCR, 60 Vbeta and 13 Jbeta primers were used. Measured with immunoSEQ multiplex PCR; TCRdb has only the in-frame clones, and not every one. The data show around 140,000 clones, 70% to 90% seen once. Specimen: PBMCs. The receptors originated from a middle-aged man in good health and CMV-seronegative.

This clone has just a few counts. The chain links TRBV6-5 to TRBJ2-7; D is perhaps TRBD1 (5 bases). V shed 7 bases and J shed 3 bases, with 10 bases lying between them. The CDR3 totals 12 residues. Germline CDR1 MNHEY, CDR2 SVGAGI. The DNA for the CDR3 is TGTGCCAGCACTTCAAGGGGCTACGAGCAGTACTTC. This gives the protein CASTSRGYEQYF.

The chain has TRBV11-2 and TRBJ2-5; tentatively, D is TRBD2 (6 bases). With 2 bases removed from V and 1 base from J, the gap between germline ends came to 20 bases. The CDR3 covers 18 residues. Germline CDR1 reads SGHAT; CDR2 reads FQNNGV. The CDR3 loop is CASSLSVRGGAFQETQYF. The CDR3 nucleotides read TGTGCCAGCAGCTTAAGTGTGCGGGGTGGCGCCTTCCAAGAGACCCAGTACTTC.

This chain joins TRBV6-1 and TRBJ1-2; D is uncertain. The CDR3 is made up of 14 amino acids. Germline-derived CDR1 and CDR2 are MNHNS and SASEGT. V was clipped by 5 bases and J by 4 bases, with 14 bases between them. CDR3 DNA sequence: TGTGCCAGCAGTCAGGAGGTGGCCATCTATGGCTACACCTTC. Its protein is CASSQEVAIYGYTF.

This sequence joins TRBV15 and TRBJ1-4, with 7 bases aligning to TRBD1. The CDR3 length is 17 residues. Germline V gene data show CDR1 as LNHNV and CDR2 as YYDKDF (reference sequence). J gave up 8 bases and V 0 bases, and 12 bases lay outside the gene matches. This chain's CDR3 is CATSREMRGLRGEKLFF. For the CDR3, the DNA is TGTGCCACCAGCAGAGAAATGAGGGGGCTCAGGGGAGAAAAACTGTTTTTT.

The chain joins TRBV27 to TRBJ1-2; a weak D match, TRBD1 (5 bases). Trimming pared 2 bases from V and 3 bases from J, leaving 7 bases between. The CDR3 consists of 13 residues. The germline gives CDR1 MNHEY, CDR2 SMNVEV (reference sequence). CDR3 sequence (DNA): TGTGCCAGCAGTTTAAGGGGTGACTATGGCTACACCTTC. Translation: CASSLRGDYGYTF.

V usage is TRBV7-2 and J usage is TRBJ1-1; TRBD1 aligns across 7 bases. CDR3 size: 14 residues. V lost 5 bases and J lost 5; bases outside the gene matches: 8. Germline values: CDR1 SGHTA, CDR2 FQGNSA. CDR3 amino acids: CASSLKGAGTEAFF. In DNA form, the CDR3 reads TGTGCCAGCAGCCTAAAGGGGGCCGGTACTGAAGCTTTCTTT.

The chain employs TRBV11-3 and TRBJ2-1; 14 positions match TRBD2. This CDR3 contains 16 residues. From germline, CDR1 is SGHNT and CDR2 YENEEA. V lost 5 bases, J lost 8 bases, and 8 bases stayed unmatched. The CDR3 DNA follows: TGTGCCAGCAGCGCCGGGACTAGCGGGAGACTCGATGAGCAGTTCTTC. Its translation: CASSAGTSGRLDEQFF.

This chain's CDR3 is CASTVPQFAGNTIYF. Here the CDR3 DNA reads TGTGCCAGCACGGTCCCCCAATTCGCTGGAAACACCATATATTTT. The rearrangement joins TRBV2 to TRBJ1-3; no reliable D call. CDR3 length: 15 residues. Germline CDR1 SNHLY, CDR2 FYNNEI. The germline V and J ends were trimmed by 7 bases and 2 bases, with 15 bases remaining between them.

The chain recombines TRBV6-6 with TRBJ2-7; TRBD2 agrees at 7 bases. The CDR3 extends over 15 amino acids. The germline gives CDR1 MNHNY, CDR2 SVGAGI (reference sequence). Germline trimming cut 2 bases from V and 0 bases from J; bases unmatched to any gene: 4. The CDR3 DNA reads as TGTGCCAGCAGTTACAGCGGGGACGACTCCTACGAGCAGTACTTC. Protein sequence: CASSYSGDDSYEQYF.

This chain uses TRBV4-1 with TRBJ1-4; D remains ambiguous. CDR1 is MGHRA, CDR2 YSYEKL, per germline. The CDR3 runs 16 residues. Trimming pared 4 bases from V and 3 bases from J, leaving 15 bases between. The CDR3 reads CASSPDKLLPNEKLFF. The CDR3 DNA reads TGCGCCAGCAGCCCTGACAAGCTCCTCCCTAATGAAAAACTGTTTTTT.

The CDR3: CASSYSPRGSNQPQHF. In nucleotides, the CDR3 is TGTGCCAGCAGTTACTCGCCCCGGGGAAGCAATCAGCCCCAGCATTTT. The rearrangement joins TRBV6-5 to TRBJ1-5; D uncertain. The CDR3 is 16 residues long. Germline V gene data show CDR1 as MNHEY and CDR2 as SVGAGI. Trimming pared 0 bases from V and 1 base from J, leaving 10 bases between.

V gene TRBV5-1 combines with J gene TRBJ2-2, with TRBD2 matching 7 bases. The CDR3 runs 16 residues. V shed 2 bases, J shed 0 bases, and the junction held 4 bases outside the gene matches. Germline V CDR1 and CDR2: SGHRS, YFSETQ. Here the CDR3 DNA reads TGCGCCAGCAGCTTCCTAGCGGATCCGAACACCGGGGAGCTGTTTTTT. It codes for CASSFLADPNTGELFF. Full variable domain (rest looked up from reference TRBV5-1 and TRBJ2-2): KAGVTQTPRYLIKTRGQQVTLSCSPISGHRSVSWYQQTPGQGLQFLFEYFSETQRNKGNFPGRFSGRQFSNSRSEMNVSTLELGDSALYLCASSFLADPNTGELFFGEGSRLTVL.

The chain is built from TRBV15 and TRBJ2-3; 8 nucleotides match TRBD2. The CDR3 is 16 residues long. Trimming took 0 bases from V and 4 from J; bases not matched to a gene: 6. The germline V gene encodes CDR1 LNHNV and CDR2 YYDKDF (reference sequence). As DNA, the CDR3 is TGTGCCACCAGCAGAGAGGCGGGAGGTCTGCCAGATACGCAGTATTTT. Protein: CATSREAGGLPDTQYF. The full variable domain, rest sourced from reference TRBV15 and TRBJ2-3, is DAMVIQNPRYQVTQFGKPVTLSCSQTLNHNVMYWYQQKSSQAPKLLFHYYDKDFNNEADTPDNFQSRRPNTSFCFLDIRSPGLGDTAMYLCATSREAGGLPDTQYFGPGTRLTVL.

J is TRBJ2-4 and V is TRBV4-3; tentative D call: TRBD1 (5 bases). The germline CDR1 and CDR2 sequences are LGHNA and YSLEER. V shed 3 bases and J shed 4 bases, with 7 bases lying between them. The CDR3 loop spans 13 amino acids. The CDR3 nucleotides are TGCGCCAGCAGCCAGACAGAAAAAAACATTCAGTACTTC. Amino acid sequence: CASSQTEKNIQYF.

V gene TRBV11-2 combines with J gene TRBJ1-4, with a tentative D call TRBD1 (5 bases). The V end was cut by 6 bases, the J end by 3 bases, with 23 bases between. The CDR3 spans 18 residues. In germline, CDR1 is SGHAT, CDR2 FQNNGV. The CDR3: CASSSITALGVPNEKLFF. The CDR3 bases are TGTGCCAGCAGTTCAATTACCGCCCTAGGGGTCCCTAATGAAAAACTGTTTTTT.

The J gene is TRBJ2-5, the V gene TRBV30; 7 nucleotides line up with TRBD2. Germline V gene data show CDR1 as GTSNPN and CDR2 as SVGIG (reference sequence). The V and J ends lost 7 bases and 5 bases, in that order; junction bases with no gene match: 10. This CDR3 comprises 13 residues. The CDR3 DNA is TGTGCCTCTTTTGCGGGAGCGGGGGAGACCCAGTACTTC. This sequence encodes CASFAGAGETQYF.

This rearrangement joins TRBV4-3 to TRBJ2-1; 16 bases match TRBD2. The germline CDR1 and CDR2 sequences are LGHNA and YSLEER. The CDR3 is 21 residues long. Trimming at V came to 3 bases and at J to 5 bases, leaving 16 bases not matched to a gene. The CDR3 protein is CASSQKGVGLAGGLYHNEQFF. For the CDR3, the DNA is TGCGCCAGCAGCCAGAAAGGGGTGGGACTAGCGGGGGGGCTGTACCACAATGAGCAGTTCTTC.

This clone has just a few counts. The rearrangement uses TRBV19 and TRBJ2-7; the D gene is possibly TRBD1 (6 bases). Germline-derived CDR1 and CDR2 are LNHDA and SQIVND (reference sequence). V was shortened by 6 bases and J by 6 bases, with 21 bases between the two germline ends. The CDR3 totals 15 residues. CDR3 in amino acids: CASSLSGQRRGEQYF. Here the CDR3 DNA reads TGTGCCAGTAGCCTCTCGGGACAAAGACGCGGCGAGCAGTACTTC.

This clone is a singleton in its sample. The J gene is TRBJ2-5, the V gene TRBV4-1; 7 bases line up with TRBD2. CDR1 MGHRA and CDR2 YSYEKL come from the germline V gene. Trimming removed 0 bases from V and 11 bases from J; junction bases left unmatched: 9. This CDR3 contains 14 residues. The CDR3 reads CASSQDPGGGEQYF. Here the CDR3 DNA reads TGCGCCAGCAGCCAAGATCCGGGAGGTGGGGAGCAGTACTTC.

The genes are TRBV11-3 and TRBJ2-2, with 8 bases aligning to TRBD2. V lost 5 bases, J lost 0 bases, and 2 bases stayed unmatched. Germline assignment: CDR1 SGHNT and CDR2 YENEEA. The CDR3 spans 15 residues. This CDR3 reads CASSRTSPNTGELFF. DNA of the CDR3: TGTGCCAGCAGCAGGACTAGCCCGAACACCGGGGAGCTGTTTTTT. Based on the CDR3 plus reference TRBV11-3 and TRBJ2-2, the full variable domain is EAGVVQSPRYKIIEKKQPVAFWCNPISGHNTLYWYLQNLGQGPELLIRYENEEAVDDSQLPKDRFSAERLKGVDSTLKIQPAELGDSAVYLCASSRTSPNTGELFFGEGSRLTVL.

DNA for the CDR3: TGTGCCAGCAGCCAAGAAAACAGGGTTACTGAAGCTTTCTTT. This sequence encodes CASSQENRVTEAFF. The chain links TRBV14 to TRBJ1-1; D might be TRBD1 (6 bases). V was shortened by 0 bases and J by 5 bases, with 10 bases between the two germline ends. This CDR3 spans 14 amino acids. Germline assignment: CDR1 SGHDN and CDR2 FVKESK.

The chain links TRBV15 to TRBJ1-5, with TRBD1 as a possible D gene (6 bases). The CDR3 runs to 15 residues. Trimming cost V 4 bases and J 0 bases, with 10 bases left between them. Germline V gene lookup returns CDR1 LNHNV and CDR2 YYDKDF (reference sequence). CDR3 in DNA: TGTGCCACCAGCACAAACAGGGATAGCAATCAGCCCCAGCATTTT. It encodes CATSTNRDSNQPQHF. The full variable domain, rest sourced from reference TRBV15 and TRBJ1-5, is DAMVIQNPRYQVTQFGKPVTLSCSQTLNHNVMYWYQQKSSQAPKLLFHYYDKDFNNEADTPDNFQSRRPNTSFCFLDIRSPGLGDTAMYLCATSTNRDSNQPQHFGDGTRLSIL.

The rearrangement joins TRBV10-3 to TRBJ2-1, with 7 bases matching TRBD1. Germline V gives CDR1 ENHRY, CDR2 SYGVKD. The junction had 10 bases not matched to a gene; V was cut back by 4 bases and J by 4 bases. The CDR3 has 16 amino acids. Here the CDR3 reads CAISGHRGPPYNEQFF. CDR3 DNA: TGTGCCATCAGTGGTCACAGGGGACCTCCTTACAATGAGCAGTTCTTC.

The rearrangement uses TRBV11-2 and TRBJ2-5; no firm D call. The CDR3 sequence is 14 residues long. Germline V gene sequence: CDR1 SGHAT, CDR2 FQNNGV. V shed 1 base and J shed 1 base, with 7 bases lying between them. DNA of the CDR3: TGTGCCAGCAGCTTAGGGCATGGCCAAGAGACCCAGTACTTC. Protein sequence: CASSLGHGQETQYF.